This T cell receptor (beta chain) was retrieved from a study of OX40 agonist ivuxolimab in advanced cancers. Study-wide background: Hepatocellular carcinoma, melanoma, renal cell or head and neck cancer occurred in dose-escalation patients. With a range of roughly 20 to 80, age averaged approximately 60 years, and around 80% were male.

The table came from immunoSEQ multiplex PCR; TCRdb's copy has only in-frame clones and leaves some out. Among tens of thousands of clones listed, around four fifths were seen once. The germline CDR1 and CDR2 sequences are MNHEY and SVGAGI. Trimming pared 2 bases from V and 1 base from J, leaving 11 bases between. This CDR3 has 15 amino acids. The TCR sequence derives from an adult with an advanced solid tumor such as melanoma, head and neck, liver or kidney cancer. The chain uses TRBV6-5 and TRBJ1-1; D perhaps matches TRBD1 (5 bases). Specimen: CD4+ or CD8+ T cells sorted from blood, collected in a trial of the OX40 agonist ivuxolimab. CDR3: CASSYLNTGNTEAFF. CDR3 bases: TGTGCCAGCAGTTACCTCAATACAGGGAACACTGAAGCTTTCTTT.